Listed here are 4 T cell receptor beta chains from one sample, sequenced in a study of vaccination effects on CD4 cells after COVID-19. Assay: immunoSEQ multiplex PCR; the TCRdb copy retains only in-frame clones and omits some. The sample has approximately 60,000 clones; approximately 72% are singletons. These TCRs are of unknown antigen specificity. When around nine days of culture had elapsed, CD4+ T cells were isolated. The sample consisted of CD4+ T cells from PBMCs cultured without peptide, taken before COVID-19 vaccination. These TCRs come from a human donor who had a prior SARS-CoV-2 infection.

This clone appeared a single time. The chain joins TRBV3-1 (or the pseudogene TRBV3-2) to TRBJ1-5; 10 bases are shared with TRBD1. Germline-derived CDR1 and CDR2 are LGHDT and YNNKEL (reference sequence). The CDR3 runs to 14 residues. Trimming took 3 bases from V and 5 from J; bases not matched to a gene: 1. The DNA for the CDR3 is TGTGCCAGCAGCCAGACAGGGGGCGATCAGCCCCAGCATTTT. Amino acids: CASSQTGGDQPQHF.

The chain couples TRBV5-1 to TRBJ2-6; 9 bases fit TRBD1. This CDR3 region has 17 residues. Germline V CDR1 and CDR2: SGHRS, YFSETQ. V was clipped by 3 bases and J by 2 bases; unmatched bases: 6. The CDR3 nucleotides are TGCGCCAGCAGCTCCGGGACAGGGTGGACTGGGGCCAACGTCCTGACTTTC. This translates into CASSSGTGWTGANVLTF.

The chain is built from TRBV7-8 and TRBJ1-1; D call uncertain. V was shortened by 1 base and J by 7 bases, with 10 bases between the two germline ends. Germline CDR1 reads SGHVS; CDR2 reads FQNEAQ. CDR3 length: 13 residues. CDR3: CASSLEFVGEAFF. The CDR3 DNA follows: TGTGCCAGCAGCTTAGAATTTGTGGGTGAAGCTTTCTTT.

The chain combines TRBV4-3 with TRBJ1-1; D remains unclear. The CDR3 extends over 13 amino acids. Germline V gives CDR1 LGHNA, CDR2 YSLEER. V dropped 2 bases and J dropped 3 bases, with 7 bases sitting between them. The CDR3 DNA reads TGCGCCAGCAGCCAACAGGCGGACACTGAAGCTTTCTTT. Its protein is CASSQQADTEAFF.